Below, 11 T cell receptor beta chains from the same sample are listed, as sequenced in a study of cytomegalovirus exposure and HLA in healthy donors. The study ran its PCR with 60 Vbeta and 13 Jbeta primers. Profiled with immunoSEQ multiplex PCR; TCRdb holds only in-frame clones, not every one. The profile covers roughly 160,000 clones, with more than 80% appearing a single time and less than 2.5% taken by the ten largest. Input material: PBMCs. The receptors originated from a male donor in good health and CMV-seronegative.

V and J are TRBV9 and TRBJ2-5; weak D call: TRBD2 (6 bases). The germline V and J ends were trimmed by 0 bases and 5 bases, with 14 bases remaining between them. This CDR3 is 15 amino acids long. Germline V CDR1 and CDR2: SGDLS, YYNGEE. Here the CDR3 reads CASSVGDPGRETQYF. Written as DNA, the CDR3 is TGTGCCAGCAGCGTAGGGGACCCGGGGAGGGAGACCCAGTACTTC.

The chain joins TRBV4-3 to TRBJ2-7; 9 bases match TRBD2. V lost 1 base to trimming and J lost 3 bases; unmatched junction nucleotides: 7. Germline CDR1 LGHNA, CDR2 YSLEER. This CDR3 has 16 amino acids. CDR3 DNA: TGCGCCAGCAGCCAAGTCCTAGCGGGACAGTACTACGAGCAGTACTTC. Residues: CASSQVLAGQYYEQYF.

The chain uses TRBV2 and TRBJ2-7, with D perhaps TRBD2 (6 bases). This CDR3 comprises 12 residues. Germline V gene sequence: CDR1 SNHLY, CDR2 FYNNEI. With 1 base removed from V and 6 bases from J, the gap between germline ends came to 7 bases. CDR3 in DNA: TGTGCCAGCAGTGAAGGGAGGGGCGAGCAGTACTTC. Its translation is CASSEGRGEQYF.

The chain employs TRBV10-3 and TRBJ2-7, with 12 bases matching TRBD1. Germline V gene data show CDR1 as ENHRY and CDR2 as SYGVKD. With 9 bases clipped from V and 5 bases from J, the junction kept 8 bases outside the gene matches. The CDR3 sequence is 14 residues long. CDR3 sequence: CAIGGTGGEDEQYF. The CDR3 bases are TGTGCCATAGGGGGGACAGGGGGCGAAGACGAGCAGTACTTC.

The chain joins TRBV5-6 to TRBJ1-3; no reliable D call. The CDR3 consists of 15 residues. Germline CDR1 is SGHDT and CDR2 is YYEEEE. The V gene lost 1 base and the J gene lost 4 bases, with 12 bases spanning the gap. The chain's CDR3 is CASSLPGPEGNTIYF. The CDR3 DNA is TGTGCCAGCAGCTTGCCGGGTCCAGAAGGAAACACCATATATTTT.

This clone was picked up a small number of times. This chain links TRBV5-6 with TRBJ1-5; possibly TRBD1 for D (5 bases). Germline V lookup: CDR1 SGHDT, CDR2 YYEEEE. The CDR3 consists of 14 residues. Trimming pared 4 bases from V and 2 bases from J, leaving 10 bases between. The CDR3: CASSPRVGNQPQHF. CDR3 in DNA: TGTGCCAGCAGCCCCAGGGTCGGCAATCAGCCCCAGCATTTT. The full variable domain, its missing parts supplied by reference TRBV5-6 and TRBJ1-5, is DAGVTQSPTHLIKTRGQQVTLRCSPKSGHDTVSWYQQALGQGPQFIFQYYEEEERQRGNFPDRFSGHQFPNYSSELNVNALLLGDSALYLCASSPRVGNQPQHFGDGTRLSIL.

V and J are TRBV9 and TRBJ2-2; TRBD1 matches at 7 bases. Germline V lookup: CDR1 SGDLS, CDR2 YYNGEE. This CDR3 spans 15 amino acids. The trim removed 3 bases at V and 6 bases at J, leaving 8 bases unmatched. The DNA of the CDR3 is TGTGCCAGCAGCGAGAGACGAGGGGGCGCCGGGGAGCTGTTTTTT. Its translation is CASSERRGGAGELFF.

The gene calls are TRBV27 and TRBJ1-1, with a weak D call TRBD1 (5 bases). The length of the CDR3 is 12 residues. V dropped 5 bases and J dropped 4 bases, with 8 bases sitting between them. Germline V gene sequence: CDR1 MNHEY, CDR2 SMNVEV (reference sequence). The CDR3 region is CASSPGGTEAFF. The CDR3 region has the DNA TGTGCCAGCAGTCCGGGGGGCACTGAAGCTTTCTTT.

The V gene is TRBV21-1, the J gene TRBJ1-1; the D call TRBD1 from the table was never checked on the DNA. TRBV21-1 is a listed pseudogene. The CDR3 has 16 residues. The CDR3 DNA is TGTGCCAGCAGCAAAGGTAGCCCACAGGGGATGACTGAAGCTTTCTTT. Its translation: CASSKGSPQGMTEAFF.

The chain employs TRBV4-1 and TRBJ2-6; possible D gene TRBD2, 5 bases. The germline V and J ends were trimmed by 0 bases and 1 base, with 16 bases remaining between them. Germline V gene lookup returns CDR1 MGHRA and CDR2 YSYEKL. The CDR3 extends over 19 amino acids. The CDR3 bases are TGCGCCAGCAGCCAAGATCCAGCACAGCGGCGTTCTGGGGCCAACGTCCTGACTTTC. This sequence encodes CASSQDPAQRRSGANVLTF.

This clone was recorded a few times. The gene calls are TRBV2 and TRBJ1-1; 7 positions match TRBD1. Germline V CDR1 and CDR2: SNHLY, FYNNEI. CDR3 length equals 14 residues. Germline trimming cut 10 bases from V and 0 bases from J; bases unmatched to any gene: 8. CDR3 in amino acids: CATQTGLMNTEAFF. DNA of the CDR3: TGTGCCACCCAGACAGGGCTAATGAACACTGAAGCTTTCTTT.